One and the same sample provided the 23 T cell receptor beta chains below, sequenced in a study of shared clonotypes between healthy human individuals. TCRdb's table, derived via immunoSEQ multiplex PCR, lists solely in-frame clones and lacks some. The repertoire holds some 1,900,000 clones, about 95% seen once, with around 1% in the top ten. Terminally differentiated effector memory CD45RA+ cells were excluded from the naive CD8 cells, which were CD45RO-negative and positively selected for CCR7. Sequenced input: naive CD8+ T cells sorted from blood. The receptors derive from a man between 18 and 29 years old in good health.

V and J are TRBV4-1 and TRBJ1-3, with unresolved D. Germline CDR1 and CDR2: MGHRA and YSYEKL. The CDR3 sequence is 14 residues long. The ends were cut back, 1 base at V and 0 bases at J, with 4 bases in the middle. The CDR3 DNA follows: TGCGCCAGCAGCCAAGCCTACTCTGGAAACACCATATATTTT. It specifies CASSQAYSGNTIYF.

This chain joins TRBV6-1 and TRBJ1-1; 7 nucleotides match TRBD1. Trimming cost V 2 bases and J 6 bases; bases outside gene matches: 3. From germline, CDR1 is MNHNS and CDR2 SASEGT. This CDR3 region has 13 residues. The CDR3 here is CASSEPGGPEAFF. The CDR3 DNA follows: TGTGCCAGCAGTGAACCAGGGGGACCTGAAGCTTTCTTT.

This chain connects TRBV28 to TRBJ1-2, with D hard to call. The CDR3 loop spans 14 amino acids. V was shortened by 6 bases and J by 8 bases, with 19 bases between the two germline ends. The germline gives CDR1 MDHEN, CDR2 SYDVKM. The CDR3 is CASRPRAVLGGYTF. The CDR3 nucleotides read TGTGCCAGCAGACCCCGGGCGGTACTGGGGGGCTACACCTTC.

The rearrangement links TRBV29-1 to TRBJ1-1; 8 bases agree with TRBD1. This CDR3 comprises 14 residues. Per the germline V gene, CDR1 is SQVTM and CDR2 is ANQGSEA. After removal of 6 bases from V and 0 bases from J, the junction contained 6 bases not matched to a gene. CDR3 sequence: CSVRDRLVNTEAFF. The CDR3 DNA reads TGCAGCGTGAGGGACAGGTTGGTGAACACTGAAGCTTTCTTT.

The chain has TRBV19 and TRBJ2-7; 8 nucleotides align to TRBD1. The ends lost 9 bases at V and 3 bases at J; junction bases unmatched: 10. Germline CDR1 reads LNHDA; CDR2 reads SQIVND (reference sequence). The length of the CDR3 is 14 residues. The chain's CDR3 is CASALTGEIYEQYF. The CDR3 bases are TGTGCCAGCGCTCTGACAGGGGAGATCTACGAGCAGTACTTC. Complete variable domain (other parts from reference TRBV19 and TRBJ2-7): DGGITQSPKYLFRKEGQNVTLSCEQNLNHDAMYWYRQDPGQGLRLIYYSQIVNDFQKGDIAEGYSVSREKKESFPLTVTSAQKNPTAFYLCASALTGEIYEQYFGPGTRLTVT.

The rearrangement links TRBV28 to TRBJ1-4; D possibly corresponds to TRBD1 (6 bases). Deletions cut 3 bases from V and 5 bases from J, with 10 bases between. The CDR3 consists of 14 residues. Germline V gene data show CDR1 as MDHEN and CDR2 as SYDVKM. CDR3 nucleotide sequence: TGTGCCAGCAGTTTTAGGGGGAGGAATGAAAAACTGTTTTTT. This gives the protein CASSFRGRNEKLFF.

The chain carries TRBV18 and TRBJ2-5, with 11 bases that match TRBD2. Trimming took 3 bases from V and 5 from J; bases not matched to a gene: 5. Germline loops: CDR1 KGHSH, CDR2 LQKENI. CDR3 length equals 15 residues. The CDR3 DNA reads TGTGCCAGCTCACCCTCGGGACTAGCGGCCGAGACCCAGTACTTC. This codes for CASSPSGLAAETQYF.

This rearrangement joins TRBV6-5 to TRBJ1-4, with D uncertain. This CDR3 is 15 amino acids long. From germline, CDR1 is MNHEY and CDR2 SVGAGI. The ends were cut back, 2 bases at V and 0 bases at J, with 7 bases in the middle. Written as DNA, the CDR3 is TGTGCCAGCAGTTACCTTGGGACAACTAATGAAAAACTGTTTTTT. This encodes CASSYLGTTNEKLFF.

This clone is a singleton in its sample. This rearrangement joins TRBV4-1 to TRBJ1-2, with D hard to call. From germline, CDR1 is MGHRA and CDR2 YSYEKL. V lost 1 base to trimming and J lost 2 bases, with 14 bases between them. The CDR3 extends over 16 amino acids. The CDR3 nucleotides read TGCGCCAGCAGCCAAGGCCCCGGAACTGGGAACTATGGCTACACCTTC. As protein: CASSQGPGTGNYGYTF.

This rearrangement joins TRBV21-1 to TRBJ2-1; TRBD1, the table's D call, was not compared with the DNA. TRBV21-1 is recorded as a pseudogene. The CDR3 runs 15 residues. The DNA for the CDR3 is TGTGCCAGCAACTCTATTTCGACAGGGGGCTGTGAGCAGTTCTTC. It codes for CASNSISTGGCEQFF.

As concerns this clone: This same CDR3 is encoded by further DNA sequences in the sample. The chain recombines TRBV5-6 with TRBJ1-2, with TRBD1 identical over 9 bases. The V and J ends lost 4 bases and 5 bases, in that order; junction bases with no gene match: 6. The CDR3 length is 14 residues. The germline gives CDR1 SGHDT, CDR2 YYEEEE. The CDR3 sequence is CASSPGQGGYGYTF. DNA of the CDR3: TGTGCCAGCAGCCCGGGACAGGGAGGGTATGGCTACACCTTC.

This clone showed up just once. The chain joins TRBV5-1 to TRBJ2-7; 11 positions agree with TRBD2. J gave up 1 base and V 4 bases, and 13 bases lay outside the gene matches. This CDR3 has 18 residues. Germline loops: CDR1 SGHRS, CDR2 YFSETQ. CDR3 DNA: TGCGCCAGCAGCAGAGGCAACGAGGGACTAGCGGTTTCCTACGAGCAGTACTTC. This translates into CASSRGNEGLAVSYEQYF.

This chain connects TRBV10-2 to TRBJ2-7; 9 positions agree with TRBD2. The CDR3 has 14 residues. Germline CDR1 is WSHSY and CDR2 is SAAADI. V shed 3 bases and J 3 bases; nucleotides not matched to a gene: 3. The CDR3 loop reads CASSEGSGGYEQYF. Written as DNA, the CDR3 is TGCGCCAGCAGTGAAGGTAGCGGGGGCTACGAGCAGTACTTC.

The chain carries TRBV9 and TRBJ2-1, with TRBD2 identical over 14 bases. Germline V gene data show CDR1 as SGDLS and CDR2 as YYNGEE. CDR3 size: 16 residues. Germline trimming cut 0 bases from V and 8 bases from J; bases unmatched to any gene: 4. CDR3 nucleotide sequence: TGTGCCAGCAGCGTAGGCGGACTAGCGGGAGGCGATGAGCAGTTCTTC. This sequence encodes CASSVGGLAGGDEQFF.

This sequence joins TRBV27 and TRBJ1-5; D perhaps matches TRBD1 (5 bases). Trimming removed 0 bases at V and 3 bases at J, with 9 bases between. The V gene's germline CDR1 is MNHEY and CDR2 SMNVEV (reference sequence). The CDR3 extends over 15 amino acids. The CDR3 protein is CASSLSRQYNQPQHF. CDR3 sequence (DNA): TGTGCCAGCAGTTTATCCCGACAGTACAATCAGCCCCAGCATTTT.

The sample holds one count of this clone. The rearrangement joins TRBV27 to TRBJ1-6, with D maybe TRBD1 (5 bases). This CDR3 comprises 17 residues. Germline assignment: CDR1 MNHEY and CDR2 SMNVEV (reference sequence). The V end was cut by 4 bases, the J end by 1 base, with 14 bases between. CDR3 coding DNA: TGTGCCAGCAGTTACTCTAGCGAGGGGTCCTATAATTCACCCCTCCACTTT. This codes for CASSYSSEGSYNSPLHF.

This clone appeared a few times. Here the CDR3 DNA reads TGCGCCAGCAGCCCCCAGCGGCAGGTTAACACCGGGGAGCTGTTTTTT. Its protein is CASSPQRQVNTGELFF. V is TRBV4-1 and J is TRBJ2-2; TRBD2 is a possible D gene (5 bases). This CDR3 region has 16 residues. The germline CDR1 and CDR2 sequences are MGHRA and YSYEKL. The V end was cut by 4 bases, the J end by 2 bases, with 14 bases between.

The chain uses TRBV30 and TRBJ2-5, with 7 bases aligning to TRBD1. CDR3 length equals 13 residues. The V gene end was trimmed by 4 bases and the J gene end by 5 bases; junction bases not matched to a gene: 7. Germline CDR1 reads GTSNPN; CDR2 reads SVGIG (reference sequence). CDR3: CAWTDRPGETQYF. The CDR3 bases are TGTGCCTGGACGGACAGGCCTGGGGAGACCCAGTACTTC.

CDR3 loop: CASSAIDRTYGYTF. The CDR3 coding sequence is TGCGCCAGCAGTGCCATAGACAGGACCTATGGCTACACCTTC. V and J are TRBV10-2 and TRBJ1-2, with a tentative D call TRBD1 (6 bases). Germline V gene data show CDR1 as WSHSY and CDR2 as SAAADI. This CDR3 spans 14 amino acids. The V and J ends lost 4 bases and 4 bases respectively, with 13 bases between them.

The chain's CDR3 is CASSWRSGGEQFF. For the CDR3, the DNA is TGTGCCAGCAGTTGGCGGAGTGGAGGGGAGCAGTTCTTC. The rearrangement uses TRBV27 and TRBJ2-1; weak D call: TRBD2 (6 bases). This CDR3 contains 13 residues. Germline V gives CDR1 MNHEY, CDR2 SMNVEV (reference sequence). Trimming took off 4 bases at V and 10 bases at J, with 14 bases between the two ends.

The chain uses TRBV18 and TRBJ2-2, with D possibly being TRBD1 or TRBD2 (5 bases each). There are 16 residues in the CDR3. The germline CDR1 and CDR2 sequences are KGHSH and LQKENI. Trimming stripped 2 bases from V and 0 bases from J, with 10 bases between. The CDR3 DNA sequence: TGTGCCAGCTCACCAGTAGAGGGGCCGAACACCGGGGAGCTGTTTTTT. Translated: CASSPVEGPNTGELFF.

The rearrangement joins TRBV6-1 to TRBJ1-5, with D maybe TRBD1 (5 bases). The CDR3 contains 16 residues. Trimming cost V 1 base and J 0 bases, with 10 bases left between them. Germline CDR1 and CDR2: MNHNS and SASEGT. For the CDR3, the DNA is TGTGCCAGCAGTGAAGGACAGATATTTAGCAATCAGCCCCAGCATTTT. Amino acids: CASSEGQIFSNQPQHF.

CDR3 in amino acids: CASSQRMDEKLFF. The CDR3 bases are TGCGCCAGCAGCCAACGTATGGATGAAAAACTGTTTTTT. The V gene is TRBV4-1, the J gene TRBJ1-4; D remains ambiguous. V was trimmed by 2 bases and J by 6 bases, leaving 7 bases between them. The CDR3 is 13 amino acids. The V gene's germline CDR1 is MGHRA and CDR2 YSYEKL.